This TCR beta chain was profiled in a study of T cells in Graves' hyperthyroidism and ophthalmopathy. This clonotype was detected many times. Using RNA transcripts as the source, TCR beta CDR3 regions were amplified. In the first-round RT-PCR of the TCR CDR3, the HTBI primer set was used. Each CDR3 protein is one row after TCRdb ran MiXCR on the multiplex PCR reads. The data contain about 700,000 distinct CDR3 sequences, 12% to 15% of them singletons. The sequenced material came from blood. The origin of this receptor is a woman aged 18-30 years with Graves' hyperthyroidism.

The CDR3 here is CASSPSRVGLAEKGEQFF. The CDR3 coding sequence is TGTGCCAGCAGCCCAAGTCGGGTAGGACTAGCGGAAAAGGGTGAGCAGTTCTTC. V is TRBV11-2 and J is TRBJ2-1, with TRBD2 matching over 10 bases. The CDR3 has 18 amino acids. Germline V gene sequence: CDR1 SGHAT, CDR2 FQNNGV. V was pared by 5 bases and J by 9 bases, with 19 bases of the junction left unmatched.